These 26 T cell receptor beta chains were sequenced from one sample in a study of Tregs in tolerant kidney transplant recipients. Clones were sequenced by immunoSEQ multiplex PCR, and TCRdb holds only the in-frame ones, with some missing. The data contain over 60,000 clones, roughly 98% of them seen just once; the ten biggest clones take up around 0.5%. The sequencing used CD4+ T cells from blood, collected before the transplant. Source of these receptors: a human donor who received a combined kidney and bone marrow transplant.

The V call is TRBV6-5, the J call TRBJ2-5, with D unresolved. CDR3 length equals 13 residues. Trimming removed 8 bases from V and 3 bases from J, with 13 bases in between. Germline V lookup: CDR1 MNHEY, CDR2 SVGAGI. The CDR3 DNA reads as TGTGCCAGCTCAGTAATAGCAAAAGAGACCCAGTACTTC. Its protein product is CASSVIAKETQYF.

This chain links TRBV5-6 with TRBJ2-7; tentative D call: TRBD1 (6 bases). The CDR3 loop spans 12 amino acids. The germline V and J ends were trimmed by 3 bases and 2 bases, with 6 bases remaining between them. Germline CDR1 reads SGHDT; CDR2 reads YYEEEE. CDR3: CASSSGAYEQYF. In DNA form, the CDR3 reads TGTGCCAGCAGCTCAGGGGCCTACGAGCAGTACTTC.

This clone appeared a single time. The V call is TRBV10-3, the J call TRBJ2-1; TRBD2 matches 14 bases. The V gene's germline CDR1 is ENHRY and CDR2 SYGVKD. CDR3 length: 15 residues. V shed 6 bases, J shed 8 bases, and the junction held 6 bases outside the gene matches. CDR3 sequence (DNA): TGTGCCATCAGCTTGGGACTAGCGGGAGACGATGAGCAGTTCTTC. Protein: CAISLGLAGDDEQFF.

The chain recombines TRBV2 with TRBJ2-5; 13 bases are a match to TRBD2. V trimming: 10 bases; J trimming: 1 base; junction bases outside the gene matches: 12. The CDR3 sequence is 17 residues long. The germline CDR1 and CDR2 sequences are SNHLY and FYNNEI. CDR3 coding DNA: TGTGCCACCGCACTCTCGACTAGCGGGAGGTCCCAAGAGACCCAGTACTTC. Encoded protein: CATALSTSGRSQETQYF.

The J gene is TRBJ1-2, the V gene TRBV19; D unresolved. CDR1 and CDR2 (germline): LNHDA, SQIVND (reference sequence). The CDR3 totals 13 residues. V was shortened by 6 bases and J by 5 bases, with 13 bases between the two germline ends. In DNA form, the CDR3 reads TGTGCCAGTAGGAAGACGGACTTGTATGGCTACACCTTC. Its protein product is CASRKTDLYGYTF.

The chain combines TRBV18 with TRBJ1-5; no clear D gene. The V and J ends lost 1 base and 3 bases respectively, with 16 bases between them. The CDR3 sequence is 17 residues long. Per germline, CDR1 KGHSH and CDR2 LQKENI. Here the CDR3 DNA reads TGTGCCAGCTCACCACGCGGGGTCCTCGGCCCCAATCAGCCCCAGCATTTT. This translates into CASSPRGVLGPNQPQHF. The full variable domain, in which reference TRBV18 and TRBJ1-5 provide the parts outside the CDR3, is NAGVMQNPRHLVRRRGQEARLRCSPMKGHSHVYWYRQLPEEGLKFMVYLQKENIIDESGMPKERFSAEFPKEGPSILRIQQVVRGDSAAYFCASSPRGVLGPNQPQHFGDGTRLSIL.

The chain carries TRBV5-1 and TRBJ2-4, with TRBD1 matching 9 bases. CDR3 length equals 15 residues. The junction had 6 bases not matched to a gene; V was cut back by 4 bases and J by 4 bases. The germline gives CDR1 SGHRS, CDR2 YFSETQ. In DNA form, the CDR3 reads TGCGCCAGCAGCCTCGACGGGACAGGGAAAAACATTCAGTACTTC. As protein: CASSLDGTGKNIQYF.

The rearrangement uses TRBV5-6 and TRBJ2-1, with D unclear. Per the germline V gene, CDR1 is SGHDT and CDR2 is YYEEEE. This CDR3 contains 12 residues. Trimming took off 0 bases at V and 5 bases at J, with 3 bases between the two ends. The chain's CDR3 is CASSLVDNEQFF. CDR3 coding DNA: TGTGCCAGCAGCTTGGTAGACAATGAGCAGTTCTTC. Together with reference TRBV5-6 and TRBJ2-1, the CDR3 gives the full variable domain: DAGVTQSPTHLIKTRGQQVTLRCSPKSGHDTVSWYQQALGQGPQFIFQYYEEEERQRGNFPDRFSGHQFPNYSSELNVNALLLGDSALYLCASSLVDNEQFFGPGTRLTVL.

The V and J genes are TRBV9 and TRBJ2-5, with TRBD2 matching 7 bases. V lost 1 base to trimming and J lost 0 bases; unmatched junction nucleotides: 3. The CDR3 is 15 amino acids. Germline V CDR1 and CDR2: SGDLS, YYNGEE. In nucleotides, the CDR3 is TGTGCCAGCAGCGTACTAGCGGAGTACCAAGAGACCCAGTACTTC. Translation gives CASSVLAEYQETQYF. Filled out from reference TRBV9 and TRBJ2-5, the complete variable domain reads DSGVTQTPKHLITATGQRVTLRCSPRSGDLSVYWYQQSLDQGLQFLIQYYNGEERAKGNILERFSAQQFPDLHSELNLSSLELGDSALYFCASSVLAEYQETQYFGPGTRLLVL.

This sequence joins TRBV28 and TRBJ2-5, with 14 bases aligning to TRBD2. The CDR3 runs 17 residues. Germline trimming cut 6 bases from V and 1 base from J; bases unmatched to any gene: 7. The V gene's germline CDR1 is MDHEN and CDR2 SYDVKM. CDR3 in amino acids: CASRTSGGAFLQETQYF. The CDR3 nucleotides read TGTGCCAGCAGGACTAGCGGGGGGGCCTTCCTCCAAGAGACCCAGTACTTC.

This clone was picked up one time. Here the CDR3 reads CASSRTLGTGELFF. In nucleotides, the CDR3 is TGCGCCAGCAGCCGCACCCTAGGAACCGGGGAGCTGTTTTTT. The rearrangement uses TRBV5-1 and TRBJ2-2; the D is unclear. The CDR3 length is 14 residues. Germline V gives CDR1 SGHRS, CDR2 YFSETQ. Deletions cut 4 bases from V and 5 bases from J, with 12 bases between.

The chain carries TRBV11-2 and TRBJ2-3; 8 bases agree with TRBD2. The V segment lost 0 bases and the J segment 1 base; nucleotides outside the gene matches: 0. Germline V gives CDR1 SGHAT, CDR2 FQNNGV. The CDR3 length is 15 residues. The CDR3 bases are TGTGCCAGCAGCTTAGAGCGGGGGGGCACAGATACGCAGTATTTT. Amino acids: CASSLERGGTDTQYF.

This chain uses TRBV29-1 with TRBJ2-7; TRBD1 might be the D (6 bases). CDR3 length: 13 residues. Trimming removed 6 bases at V and 4 bases at J, with 16 bases between. Germline-derived CDR1 and CDR2 are SQVTM and ANQGSEA. CDR3: CSVSQGNPYEQYF. The DNA for the CDR3 is TGCAGCGTCTCTCAGGGGAACCCTTACGAGCAGTACTTC.

This chain links TRBV19 with TRBJ2-7; 9 bases agree with TRBD1. This CDR3 has 15 residues. Germline trimming cut 4 bases from V and 3 bases from J; bases unmatched to any gene: 7. The germline CDR1 and CDR2 sequences are LNHDA and SQIVND (reference sequence). The CDR3 sequence: CASSRAGDRVYEQYF. As DNA, the CDR3 is TGTGCCAGTAGTAGAGCCGGGGACAGGGTCTACGAGCAGTACTTC.

This chain links TRBV7-9 with TRBJ1-3; D is possibly TRBD1 (5 bases). The CDR3 spans 14 residues. The V gene's germline CDR1 is SEHNR and CDR2 FQNEAQ (reference sequence). The V gene lost 5 bases and the J gene lost 4 bases, with 12 bases spanning the gap. The CDR3: CASSRGTEGNTIYF. The CDR3 nucleotides are TGTGCCAGCAGCAGAGGGACTGAAGGAAACACCATATATTTT. The variable domain in full, with the rest retrieved from reference TRBV7-9 and TRBJ1-3, is DTGVSQNPRHKITKRGQNVTFRCDPISEHNRLYWYRQTLGQGPEFLTYFQNEAQLEKSRLLSDRFSAERPKGSFSTLEIQRTEQGDSAMYLCASSRGTEGNTIYFGEGSWLTVV.

The genes are TRBV5-1 and TRBJ2-3, with D maybe TRBD2 (5 bases). CDR1 and CDR2 (germline): SGHRS, YFSETQ. Trimming left V 4 bases short and J 6 bases short, with 15 bases between. The CDR3 totals 14 residues. CDR3 DNA sequence: TGCGCCAGCAGCCCACTAGGAGTGGCTGATACGCAGTATTTT. Encoded protein: CASSPLGVADTQYF.

This chain uses TRBV5-1 with TRBJ1-1; D might be TRBD1 (5 bases). This CDR3 is 15 amino acids long. Germline V gives CDR1 SGHRS, CDR2 YFSETQ. V was shortened by 0 bases and J by 4 bases, with 13 bases between the two germline ends. The CDR3, as DNA: TGCGCCAGCAGCTTGGGGCAGGGAGGTGGCACTGAAGCTTTCTTT. Translation gives CASSLGQGGGTEAFF.

The V gene is TRBV11-3, the J gene TRBJ1-4; 7 bases match TRBD1. This CDR3 is built from 17 residues. V lost 1 base, J lost 8 bases, and 13 bases stayed unmatched. Germline loops: CDR1 SGHNT, CDR2 YENEEA. This chain's CDR3 is CASSLGTGSSPGEKLFF. In nucleotides, the CDR3 is TGTGCCAGCAGCTTAGGGACAGGTTCTTCGCCCGGGGAAAAACTGTTTTTT.

The chain employs TRBV27 and TRBJ1-5; 9 nucleotides match TRBD1. Losses at the gene ends were 5 bases for V and 4 bases for J; bases not matched to a gene: 12. CDR3 size: 17 residues. CDR1 and CDR2 (germline): MNHEY, SMNVEV (reference sequence). CDR3 residues: CASSAQAGTGNNQPQHF. The CDR3 DNA follows: TGTGCCAGCAGTGCCCAGGCCGGGACAGGGAATAATCAGCCCCAGCATTTT.

This clone was observed once. The chain has TRBV27 and TRBJ2-3; the match to TRBD2 covers 8 bases. Germline V CDR1 and CDR2: MNHEY, SMNVEV (reference sequence). Trimming took 1 base from V and 6 from J; bases not matched to a gene: 9. The CDR3 is 16 amino acids. The CDR3 reads CASSLLAGIGGDTQYF. Here the CDR3 DNA reads TGTGCCAGCAGTTTATTAGCGGGGATCGGTGGGGATACGCAGTATTTT.

The chain recombines TRBV7-2 with TRBJ2-5; D possibly corresponds to TRBD2 (5 bases). The CDR3 is 15 residues long. V lost 4 bases, J lost 4 bases, and 16 bases lay in between. Per the germline V gene, CDR1 is SGHTA and CDR2 is FQGNSA. The CDR3 region is CASSSRTLGRETQYF. The DNA for the CDR3 is TGTGCCAGCAGCTCCCGGACTTTAGGACGAGAGACCCAGTACTTC.

This clone was detected only a few times. This chain links TRBV18 with TRBJ2-1, with 11 bases fitting TRBD2. V lost 4 bases to trimming and J lost 6 bases; unmatched junction nucleotides: 5. The CDR3 totals 15 residues. Germline V gene data show CDR1 as KGHSH and CDR2 as LQKENI. The CDR3 sequence is CASSLGLAGPNEQFF. The CDR3 nucleotides are TGTGCCAGCTCACTAGGACTAGCGGGCCCCAATGAGCAGTTCTTC.

The chain is built from TRBV5-1 and TRBJ1-4, with TRBD1 matching 9 bases. Germline CDR1 and CDR2: SGHRS and YFSETQ. V was pared by 3 bases and J by 4 bases, with 1 base of the junction left unmatched. This CDR3 has 14 amino acids. The CDR3 DNA reads as TGCGCCAGCAGCTGGACAGGGGATAATGAAAAACTGTTTTTT. Amino acids: CASSWTGDNEKLFF.

This sequence joins TRBV2 and TRBJ1-5; 9 bases fit TRBD1. The CDR3 extends over 17 amino acids. V was pared by 6 bases and J by 5 bases, with 14 bases of the junction left unmatched. CDR1 is SNHLY and CDR2 is FYNNEI in the germline V gene. The CDR3 DNA sequence: TGTGCCAGCAGGGGAGTACACAGGGGGCGCGTCTATCAGCCCCAGCATTTT. Translation gives CASRGVHRGRVYQPQHF.

This clone is a singleton in its sample. V is TRBV5-5 and J is TRBJ1-5; 11 nucleotides line up with TRBD1. The CDR3 covers 18 residues. V was clipped by 2 bases and J by 6 bases; unmatched bases: 13. The germline V gene has CDR1 SGHKS and CDR2 YYEKEE (reference sequence). CDR3 amino acids: CASSLGDRGSRLSQPQHF. The CDR3 DNA follows: TGTGCCAGCAGCTTAGGGGACAGGGGGTCCAGGCTAAGTCAGCCCCAGCATTTT.

This chain links TRBV7-2 with TRBJ2-6; D not certain. The CDR3 contains 14 residues. The germline V gene encodes CDR1 SGHTA and CDR2 FQGNSA. V gave up 5 bases and J gave up 0 bases, with 5 bases separating them. The CDR3 DNA reads as TGTGCCAGCAGCCCAGACTCTGGGGCCAACGTCCTGACTTTC. Translating gives CASSPDSGANVLTF.